A selection of T cell receptor beta chains follows, all from one sample in a study of memory CD4+ T cells and cytomegalovirus serostatus. The protocol was immunoSEQ multiplex PCR, while the TCRdb copy is restricted to in-frame clones and leaves out a portion. The profile shows roughly 60,000 clones, about 81% of them singletons. Source material: memory CD4+ T cells from blood. The origin of the receptors is an adult in good health and CMV-seronegative. Each CDR3 is given with its conserved first and last residue. The D gene is left open where the match is weak. For some rows the clone size is stated as once, few or many, or as a class when expanded; others skip it.

.	TRBV7-2	TRBJ2-7	.	CASSPGDGTYEQYF	TGTGCCAGCAGCCCCGGGGATGGGACCTACGAGCAGTACTTC
TRBD2	TRBV7-9	TRBJ2-7	.	CASSSRLAGKNEQYF	TGTGCCAGCAGCTCACGACTAGCGGGTAAAAACGAGCAGTACTTC
TRBD1	TRBV2	TRBJ2-3	.	CASSDPGTGGTDTDTQYF	TGTGCCAGCAGTGACCCCGGGACAGGGGGTACGGACACAGATACGCAGTATTTT
TRBD2	TRBV28	TRBJ2-7	.	CASSRGGSMYEQYF	TGTGCCAGCAGTCGCGGCGGGAGTATGTACGAGCAGTACTTC
TRBD2	TRBV30	TRBJ2-4	.	CAWSRLAGGNIQYF	TGTGCCTGGAGCCGACTAGCGGGAGGTAACATTCAGTACTTC
.	TRBV19	TRBJ2-7	.	CASSIHISYEQYF	TGTGCCAGTAGTATTCACATCTCCTACGAGCAGTACTTC
.	TRBV5-1	TRBJ1-1	.	CASSTRQSGNTEAFF	TGCGCCAGCAGCACACGGCAATCGGGGAACACTGAAGCTTTCTTT
.	TRBV5-4	TRBJ2-1	.	CASSLKGGDEQFF	TGTGCCAGCAGCTTGAAGGGGGGCGATGAGCAGTTCTTC
.	TRBV2	TRBJ2-6	.	CASTRQLSGANVLTF	TGTGCCAGCACTCGGCAGCTCTCTGGGGCCAACGTCCTGACTTTC
.	TRBV19	TRBJ1-4	once	CASSIGGTTTNEKLFF	TGTGCCAGTAGTATAGGTGGGACAACAACTAATGAAAAACTGTTTTTT
.	TRBV29-1	TRBJ2-3	.	CSAQRAASTDTQYF	TGCAGCGCCCAAAGAGCCGCTAGCACAGATACGCAGTATTTT
.	TRBV2	TRBJ1-1	.	CASIRENAEAFF	TGTGCCAGCATAAGAGAGAACGCTGAAGCTTTCTTT
.	TRBV27	TRBJ2-7	few	CASSTRGIWGDEQYF	TGTGCCAGCAGTACAAGGGGGATATGGGGCGACGAGCAGTACTTC
.	TRBV7-9	TRBJ2-2	.	CASSQRRGGTGELFF	TGTGCCAGCAGCCAACGCAGGGGTGGGACCGGGGAGCTGTTTTTT
.	TRBV11-3	TRBJ1-1	.	CASSSINANTEAFF	TGTGCCAGCAGCTCCATAAACGCGAACACTGAAGCTTTCTTT
.	TRBV18	TRBJ1-4	.	CASSPGLGEKLFF	TGTGCCAGCTCACCCGGACTGGGGGAAAAACTGTTTTTT
.	TRBV30	TRBJ2-6	.	CAWSVSLGSGRTGANVLTF	TGTGCCTGGAGTGTATCGTTGGGGTCGGGCAGAACTGGGGCCAACGTCCTGACTTTC
TRBD1	TRBV18	TRBJ2-2	.	CASSSTGGNTGELFF	TGTGCCAGCTCATCGACAGGGGGTAACACCGGGGAGCTGTTTTTT
TRBD1	TRBV18	TRBJ1-2	.	CASSPRQGQGGYTF	TGTGCCAGCTCACCGCGACAGGGACAGGGCGGCTACACCTTC
.	TRBV4-2	TRBJ1-2	.	CASSQDFGNYGYTF	TGTGCCAGCAGCCAAGATTTCGGAAACTATGGCTACACCTTC
.	TRBV18	TRBJ1-2	.	CASSPNSYGYTF	TGTGCCAGCTCACCTAACAGCTATGGCTACACCTTC
.	TRBV5-6	TRBJ2-7	.	CASSFLHEQYF	TGTGCCAGCAGCTTCCTCCACGAGCAGTACTTC
.	TRBV10-3	TRBJ2-5	.	CATSDRQETQYF	TGTGCCACCTCGGACAGACAAGAGACCCAGTACTTC
.	TRBV2	TRBJ1-2	.	CASSELDYGYTF	TGTGCCAGCAGTGAGTTGGACTATGGCTACACCTTC
.	TRBV30	TRBJ2-4	.	CAWSTKNIQYF	TGTGCCTGGAGTACGAAAAACATTCAGTACTTC
.	TRBV29-1	TRBJ1-1	.	CSARETANTEAFF	TGCAGCGCCCGCGAGACAGCGAACACTGAAGCTTTCTTT
TRBD1	TRBV6-1	TRBJ1-1	few	CASSVDRASEAFF	TGTGCCAGCAGTGTCGACAGGGCCTCTGAAGCTTTCTTT
TRBD1	TRBV6-5	TRBJ1-6	once	CASSGQGSNSPLHF	TGTGCCAGCAGTGGACAGGGCTCTAATTCACCCCTCCACTTT
.	TRBV15	TRBJ2-7	.	CATSRDGHNYEQYF	TGTGCCACCAGCAGAGACGGACATAACTACGAGCAGTACTTC
TRBD2	TRBV29-1	TRBJ2-5	.	CSHLRGSEETQYF	TGCAGCCACCTTCGCGGGAGTGAGGAGACCCAGTACTTC
.	TRBV28	TRBJ1-2	.	CASSTPPARGYTF	TGTGCCAGCAGTACACCCCCTGCGCGGGGCTACACCTTC
.	TRBV4-3	TRBJ2-7	.	CASSQDQSTYEQYF	TGCGCCAGCAGCCAAGACCAGAGCACGTACGAGCAGTACTTC
TRBD2	TRBV7-9	TRBJ2-3	.	CASSHWGSGSSDTQYF	TGTGCCAGCAGCCACTGGGGAAGCGGGAGTTCAGATACGCAGTATTTT
.	TRBV7-2	TRBJ2-7	few	CASSLEVVGALEQYF	TGTGCCAGCAGCTTAGAAGTAGTAGGGGCCCTCGAGCAGTACTTC
.	TRBV2	TRBJ1-1	.	CASSELENTEAFF	TGTGCCAGCAGCGAGCTGGAGAACACTGAAGCTTTCTTT
TRBD1	TRBV7-8	TRBJ1-2	.	CASSLAGTGIDGYTF	TGTGCCAGCAGCTTAGCCGGGACAGGGATCGATGGCTACACCTTC
.	TRBV7-2	TRBJ1-2	.	CASSKDPGAGYTF	TGTGCCAGCAGCAAGGACCCGGGGGCTGGCTACACCTTC
TRBD1	TRBV6-6	TRBJ1-4	once	CASSYPTGGEEKLFF	TGTGCCAGCAGTTACCCGACAGGGGGCGAAGAAAAACTGTTTTTT
TRBD1	TRBV5-4	TRBJ1-1	.	CASSLGQGALRTEAFF	TGTGCCAGCAGCCTAGGACAGGGGGCGCTACGAACTGAAGCTTTCTTT
.	TRBV29-1	TRBJ2-1	.	CSVARDSGSYNEQFF	TGCAGCGTCGCCCGGGACTCGGGCTCCTACAATGAGCAGTTCTTC
TRBD2	TRBV29-1	TRBJ2-5	.	CSVEDRLAVRETQYF	TGCAGCGTTGAAGATCGGCTAGCGGTAAGGGAGACCCAGTACTTC
.	TRBV5-1	TRBJ1-1	few	CASNSRRAGNTEAFF	TGCGCCAGCAACTCCAGGCGGGCAGGGAACACTGAAGCTTTCTTT
TRBD2	TRBV10-1	TRBJ2-1	.	CASSGTSGRAWEQFF	TGCGCCAGCAGTGGGACTAGCGGGAGGGCCTGGGAGCAGTTCTTC
TRBD1	TRBV7-8	TRBJ2-6	.	CASSLRGRGANVLTF	TGTGCCAGCAGCTTAAGGGGGCGCGGGGCCAACGTCCTGACTTTC
TRBD1	TRBV5-4	TRBJ1-1	.	CASSPRGMNTEAFF	TGTGCCAGCAGCCCCAGGGGGATGAACACTGAAGCTTTCTTT
.	TRBV19	TRBJ1-1	once	CASSIGRERWAPLNTEAFF	TGTGCCAGTAGTATAGGACGCGAAAGGTGGGCTCCTTTGAACACTGAAGCTTTCTTT
.	TRBV5-3	TRBJ2-2	.	CARSLEVRELFF	TGTGCCAGAAGCTTGGAGGTGCGAGAGCTGTTTTTT
TRBD1	TRBV7-8	TRBJ2-5	.	CASSPRQGGNVETQYF	TGTGCCAGCAGCCCGAGACAGGGGGGGAATGTCGAGACCCAGTACTTC
.	TRBV28	TRBJ1-1	.	CASSLRQVAAFF	TGTGCCAGCAGCCTTAGACAGGTCGCAGCTTTCTTT
.	TRBV11-2	TRBJ1-1	.	CASSLEGRITMNTEAFF	TGTGCCAGCAGCTTAGAGGGACGGATCACCATGAACACTGAAGCTTTCTTT
TRBD1	TRBV6-6	TRBJ1-5	.	CASFGQAMGSNQPQHF	TGTGCCAGCTTTGGACAGGCAATGGGTAGCAATCAGCCCCAGCATTTT
TRBD2	TRBV19	TRBJ2-2	.	CASSHRWTSGRPTNINTGELFF	TGTGCCAGTAGTCACCGCTGGACTAGCGGGAGGCCCACGAATATTAACACCGGGGAGCTGTTTTTT
TRBD2	TRBV7-3	TRBJ2-1	.	CASSLGSGRQDEQFF	TGTGCCAGCAGCTTAGGTAGCGGGAGGCAAGATGAGCAGTTCTTC